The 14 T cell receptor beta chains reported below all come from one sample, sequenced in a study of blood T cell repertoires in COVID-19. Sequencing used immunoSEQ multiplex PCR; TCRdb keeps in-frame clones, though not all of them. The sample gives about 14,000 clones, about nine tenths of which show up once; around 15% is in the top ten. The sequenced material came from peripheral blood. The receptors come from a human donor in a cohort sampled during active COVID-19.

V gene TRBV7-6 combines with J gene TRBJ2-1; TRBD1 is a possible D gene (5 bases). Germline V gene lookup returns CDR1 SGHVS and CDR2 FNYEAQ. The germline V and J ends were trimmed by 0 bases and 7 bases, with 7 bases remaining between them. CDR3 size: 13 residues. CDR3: CASSLAGRNEQFF. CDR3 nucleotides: TGTGCCAGCAGCTTAGCGGGGCGTAATGAGCAGTTCTTC.

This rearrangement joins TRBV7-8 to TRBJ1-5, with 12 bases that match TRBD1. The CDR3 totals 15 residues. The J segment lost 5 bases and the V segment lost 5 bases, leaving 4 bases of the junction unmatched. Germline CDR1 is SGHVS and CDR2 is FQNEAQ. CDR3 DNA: TGTGCCAGCAGCGGCGGGACAGGGGGCTATCAGCCCCAGCATTTT. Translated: CASSGGTGGYQPQHF.

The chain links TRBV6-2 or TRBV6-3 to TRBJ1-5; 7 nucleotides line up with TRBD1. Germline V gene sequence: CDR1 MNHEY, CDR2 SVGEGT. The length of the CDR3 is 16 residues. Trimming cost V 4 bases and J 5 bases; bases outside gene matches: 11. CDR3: CASSFPPRTGYQPQHF. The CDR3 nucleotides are TGTGCCAGCAGTTTCCCTCCTCGGACAGGATATCAGCCCCAGCATTTT.

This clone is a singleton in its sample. The CDR3 sequence: CASSSGLAGELFF. CDR3 nucleotide sequence: TGTGCCAGCAGTTCAGGGTTGGCCGGGGAGCTGTTTTTT. This rearrangement joins TRBV3-1 (or the pseudogene TRBV3-2) to TRBJ2-2; TRBD1 is a possible D gene (5 bases). The CDR3 covers 13 residues. The germline V and J ends were trimmed by 6 bases and 6 bases, with 11 bases remaining between them. CDR1 is LGHDT and CDR2 is YNNKEL in the germline V gene (reference sequence).

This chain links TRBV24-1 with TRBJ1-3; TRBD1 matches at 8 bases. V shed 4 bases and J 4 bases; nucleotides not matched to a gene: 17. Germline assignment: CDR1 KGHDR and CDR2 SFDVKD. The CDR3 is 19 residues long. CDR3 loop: CATSEVIPGQVPRGNTIYF. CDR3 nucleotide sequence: TGTGCCACCAGTGAAGTAATCCCGGGACAGGTTCCGCGGGGAAACACCATATATTTT.

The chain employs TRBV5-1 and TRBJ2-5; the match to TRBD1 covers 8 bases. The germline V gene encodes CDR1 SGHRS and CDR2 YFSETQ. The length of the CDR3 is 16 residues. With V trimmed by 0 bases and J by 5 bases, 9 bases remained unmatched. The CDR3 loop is CASSLESGGLSETQYF. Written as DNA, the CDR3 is TGCGCCAGCAGCTTGGAGTCAGGGGGCTTGTCGGAGACCCAGTACTTC.

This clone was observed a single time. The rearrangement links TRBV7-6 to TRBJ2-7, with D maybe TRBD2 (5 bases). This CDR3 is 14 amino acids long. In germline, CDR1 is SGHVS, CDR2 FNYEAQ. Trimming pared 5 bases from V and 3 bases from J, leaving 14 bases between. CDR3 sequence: CASSRAGENYEQYF. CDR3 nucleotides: TGTGCCAGCAGCCGAGCCGGGGAGAACTACGAGCAGTACTTC.

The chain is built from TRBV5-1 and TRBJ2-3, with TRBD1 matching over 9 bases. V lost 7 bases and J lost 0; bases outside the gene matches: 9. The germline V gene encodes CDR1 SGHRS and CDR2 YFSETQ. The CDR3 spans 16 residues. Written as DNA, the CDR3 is TGCGCCAGCCAGAAACAGGGGGCTGTTAGCACAGATACGCAGTATTTT. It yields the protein CASQKQGAVSTDTQYF.

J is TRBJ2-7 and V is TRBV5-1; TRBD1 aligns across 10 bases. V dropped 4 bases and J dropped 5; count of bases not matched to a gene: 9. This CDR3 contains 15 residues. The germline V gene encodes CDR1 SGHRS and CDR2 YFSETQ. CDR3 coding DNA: TGCGCCAGCAGCCTAACCGGGACAGGGGTCGACGAGCAGTACTTC. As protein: CASSLTGTGVDEQYF.

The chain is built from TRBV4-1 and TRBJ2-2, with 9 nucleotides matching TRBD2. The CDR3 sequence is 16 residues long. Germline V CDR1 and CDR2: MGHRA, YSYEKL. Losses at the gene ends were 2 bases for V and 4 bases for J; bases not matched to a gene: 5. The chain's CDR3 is CASSQLDSGGTGELFF. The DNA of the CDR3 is TGCGCCAGCAGCCAATTAGATAGCGGGGGCACCGGGGAGCTGTTTTTT.

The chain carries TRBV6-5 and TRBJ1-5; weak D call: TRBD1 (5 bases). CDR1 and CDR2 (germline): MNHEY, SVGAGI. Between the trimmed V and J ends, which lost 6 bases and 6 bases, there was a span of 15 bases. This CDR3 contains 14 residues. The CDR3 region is CASRTDSLSQPQHF. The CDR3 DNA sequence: TGTGCCAGCAGGACCGACAGTTTAAGTCAGCCCCAGCATTTT.

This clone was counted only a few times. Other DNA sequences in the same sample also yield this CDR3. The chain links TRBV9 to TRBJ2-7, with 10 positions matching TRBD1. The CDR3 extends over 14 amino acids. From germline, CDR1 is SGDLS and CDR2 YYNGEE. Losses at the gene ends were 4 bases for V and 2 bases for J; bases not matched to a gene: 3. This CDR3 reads CASSPGQGTYEQYF. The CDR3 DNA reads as TGTGCCAGCAGCCCGGGACAGGGGACCTACGAGCAGTACTTC.

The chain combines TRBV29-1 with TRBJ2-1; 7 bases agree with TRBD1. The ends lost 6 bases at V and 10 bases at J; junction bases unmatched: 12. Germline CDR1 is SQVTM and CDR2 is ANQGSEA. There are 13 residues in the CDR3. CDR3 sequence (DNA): TGCAGCGTCCCCGGGACAGCGCCGAGGGAGCAGTTCTTC. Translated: CSVPGTAPREQFF.

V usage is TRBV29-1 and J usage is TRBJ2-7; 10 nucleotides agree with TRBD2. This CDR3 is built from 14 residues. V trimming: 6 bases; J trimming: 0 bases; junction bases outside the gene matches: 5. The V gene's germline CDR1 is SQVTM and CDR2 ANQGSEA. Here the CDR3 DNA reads TGCAGCGTCGTACTAGCGGGGAGCTCCTACGAGCAGTACTTC. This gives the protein CSVVLAGSSYEQYF.